This passage covers 18 T cell receptor beta chains from one sample sequenced in a study of early T cells in non-severe SARS-CoV-2 infection. TCRdb independently ran MiXCR on the 5' RACE reads; one entry per CDR3 protein. The profile covers about 70,000 distinct CDR3 sequences, with approximately 12% appearing a single time and 15% to 17% taken by the ten largest. The source material was whole blood, sampled at baseline. The origin of the receptors is an adult who was a healthcare worker with PCR-confirmed SARS-CoV-2 infection or an uninfected control (not recorded which). The donor label of this sample is uncertain.

The chain joins TRBV2 to TRBJ1-1, with a possible D match to TRBD1 (5 bases). Germline CDR1 reads SNHLY; CDR2 reads FYNNEI. With 2 bases removed from V and 4 bases from J, the gap between germline ends came to 14 bases. The CDR3 covers 15 residues. The CDR3 sequence: CASSERPGMGTEAFF. CDR3 DNA sequence: TGTGCCAGCAGTGAAAGGCCAGGGATGGGCACTGAAGCTTTCTTT.

This clonotype showed up just a few times. The rearrangement uses TRBV10-3 and TRBJ1-2; D unclear. The V end lost 7 bases, the J end lost 2 bases, and 11 bases lay between the germline ends. The CDR3 contains 13 residues. Germline CDR1 ENHRY, CDR2 SYGVKD. CDR3: CAITDSVNYGYTF. In nucleotides, the CDR3 is TGTGCCATCACCGACTCTGTGAACTATGGCTACACCTTC.

This chain connects TRBV5-1 to TRBJ2-7; D not resolved. There are 13 residues in the CDR3. Germline CDR1 reads SGHRS; CDR2 reads YFSETQ. Trimming shortened V by 1 base and J by 7 bases, and 12 bases separated the two germline ends. The CDR3 here is CASSLSLSGEQYF. DNA of the CDR3: TGCGCCAGCAGCTTGAGCTTATCCGGGGAGCAGTACTTC.

On this clonotype itself: At one end the junction does not follow the germline gene, possibly because of a read error. The rearrangement links TRBV11-2 to TRBJ2-1; 7 bases agree with TRBD2. From germline, CDR1 is SGHAT and CDR2 FQNNGV. The CDR3 is 11 residues long. In nucleotides, the CDR3 is TGCTCCGGGCGGGGGAACGGTGAGCAGTTCTTC. Its translation: CSGRGNGEQFF.

The chain couples TRBV30 to TRBJ1-2; D unclear. Trimming cost V 4 bases and J 0 bases, with 9 bases left between them. The CDR3 sequence is 13 residues long. Germline CDR1 and CDR2: GTSNPN and SVGIG (reference sequence). CDR3 DNA sequence: TGTGCCTGGAACCTCAGGACTAACTATGGCTACACCTTC. This codes for CAWNLRTNYGYTF.

This clonotype was observed a handful of times. This sequence joins TRBV6-6 and TRBJ2-7; 9 bases match TRBD1. This CDR3 region has 14 residues. J lost 2 bases, V lost 2 bases, and 1 base had no gene match. Germline V gene lookup returns CDR1 MNHNY and CDR2 SVGAGI (reference sequence). The CDR3 reads CASSYRDRAYEQYF. In DNA form, the CDR3 reads TGTGCCAGCAGTTACCGGGACAGGGCCTACGAGCAGTACTTC.

The CDR3 DNA is TGTGCCAGCAGCCAAGCTGTCGGGACAGCAATTTTTCAAGATGGCTACACCTTC. Translating gives CASSQAVGTAIFQDGYTF. The chain is built from TRBV7-9 and TRBJ1-2; TRBD1 agrees at 7 bases. Germline loops: CDR1 SEHNR, CDR2 FQNEAQ (reference sequence). V lost 5 bases and J lost 6; bases outside the gene matches: 21. This CDR3 is 18 amino acids long. Full variable domain (remainder filled in from reference TRBV7-9 and TRBJ1-2): DTGVSQNPRHKITKRGQNVTFRCDPISEHNRLYWYRQTLGQGPEFLTYFQNEAQLEKSRLLSDRFSAERPKGSFSTLEIQRTEQGDSAMYLCASSQAVGTAIFQDGYTFGSGTRLTVV.

This clonotype came up many times. This chain uses TRBV19 with TRBJ2-7, with 8 bases that match TRBD2. Germline V lookup: CDR1 LNHDA, CDR2 SQIVND (reference sequence). The CDR3 extends over 14 amino acids. J lost 2 bases, V lost 5 bases, and 5 bases had no gene match. The CDR3 is CASSPQRGTYEQYF. The CDR3 DNA is TGTGCCAGTAGTCCGCAGCGGGGGACCTACGAGCAGTACTTC.

This clonotype was recorded at least ten times. The chain combines TRBV19 with TRBJ2-1; unclear D gene. The CDR3 is 12 residues long. CDR1 and CDR2 (germline): LNHDA, SQIVND (reference sequence). Trimming pared 5 bases from V and 5 bases from J, leaving 7 bases between. The CDR3 spells CASSFLDNEQFF. For the CDR3, the DNA is TGTGCCAGTAGTTTTCTGGACAATGAGCAGTTCTTC. The full variable domain, its missing parts supplied by reference TRBV19 and TRBJ2-1, is DGGITQSPKYLFRKEGQNVTLSCEQNLNHDAMYWYRQDPGQGLRLIYYSQIVNDFQKGDIAEGYSVSREKKESFPLTVTSAQKNPTAFYLCASSFLDNEQFFGPGTRLTVL.

The V gene is TRBV7-9, the J gene TRBJ2-1; D may be TRBD1 (5 bases). The CDR3 spans 15 residues. Germline CDR1 reads SEHNR; CDR2 reads FQNEAQ (reference sequence). Deletions cut 3 bases from V and 0 bases from J, with 9 bases between. The DNA of the CDR3 is TGTGCCAGCAGCTTTTTTGGGGCCTCCTACAATGAGCAGTTCTTC. Amino acids: CASSFFGASYNEQFF.

This clonotype was observed many times. V and J are TRBV7-2 and TRBJ1-1; TRBD1 matches at 10 bases. The length of the CDR3 is 16 residues. V dropped 5 bases and J dropped 1; count of bases not matched to a gene: 7. CDR1 is SGHTA and CDR2 is FQGNSA in the germline V gene. This CDR3 is CASSVGTGAKNTEAFF. The CDR3 nucleotides read TGTGCCAGCAGCGTGGGGACAGGGGCGAAGAACACTGAAGCTTTCTTT. The entire variable domain, with the rest obtained from reference TRBV7-2 and TRBJ1-1, is as follows: GAGVSQSPSNKVTEKGKDVELRCDPISGHTALYWYRQSLGQGLEFLIYFQGNSAPDKSGLPSDRFSAERTGGSVSTLTIQRTQQEDSAVYLCASSVGTGAKNTEAFFGQGTRLTVV.

This clonotype has just a few counts. The chain carries TRBV20-1 and TRBJ1-6, with a possible D match to TRBD1 (6 bases). CDR1 and CDR2 (germline): DFQATT, SNEGSKA (reference sequence). V shed 0 bases and J shed 10 bases, with 10 bases lying between them. The CDR3 has 13 residues. This chain's CDR3 is CSARDRGSSPLHF. As DNA, the CDR3 is TGCAGTGCTAGAGACAGGGGAAGCTCACCCCTCCACTTT.

J is TRBJ1-2 and V is TRBV29-1, with D perhaps TRBD1 (6 bases). Germline-derived CDR1 and CDR2 are SQVTM and ANQGSEA. Trimming removed 4 bases from V and 4 bases from J, with 13 bases in between. CDR3 length equals 13 residues. The CDR3 DNA reads as TGCAGCGTTGTGGACGGGGGCGGCTATGGCTACACCTTC. This codes for CSVVDGGGYGYTF.

This clonotype was counted many times. This chain joins TRBV3-1 and TRBJ1-2, with no clear D. This CDR3 comprises 14 residues. Germline values: CDR1 LGHDT, CDR2 YNNKEL (reference sequence). Trimming removed 4 bases from V and 4 bases from J, with 13 bases in between. CDR3 bases: TGTGCCAGCAGCCGAATGTCCCGTTCCTATGGCTACACCTTC. Its protein product is CASSRMSRSYGYTF.

The rearrangement uses TRBV20-1 and TRBJ2-2; maybe TRBD2 (6 bases). Deletions cut 5 bases from V and 4 bases from J, with 14 bases between. Germline V gives CDR1 DFQATT, CDR2 SNEGSKA (reference sequence). The CDR3 covers 14 residues. The CDR3 sequence: CSASGTFGTGELFF. The CDR3 DNA reads as TGCAGTGCTTCCGGGACTTTCGGCACCGGGGAGCTGTTTTTT.

This clonotype was detected a few times. The chain links TRBV9 to TRBJ2-1; TRBD1 or TRBD2 may be the D gene (5 bases each). The CDR3 has 15 amino acids. Germline CDR1 SGDLS, CDR2 YYNGEE. Trimming pared 3 bases from V and 0 bases from J, leaving 10 bases between. The CDR3 region is CASSARENSYNEQFF. As DNA, the CDR3 is TGTGCCAGCAGCGCCAGGGAGAACTCCTACAATGAGCAGTTCTTC.

The table lists this clonotype with a few counts. V is TRBV2 and J is TRBJ1-1, with D possibly TRBD1 on 6 matching bases. Germline-derived CDR1 and CDR2 are SNHLY and FYNNEI. Trimming took off 5 bases at V and 4 bases at J, with 14 bases between the two ends. CDR3 length: 14 amino acids. The CDR3 reads CASSYAGASTEAFF. The CDR3 DNA follows: TGTGCCAGCAGTTATGCGGGGGCATCCACTGAAGCTTTCTTT. Looking up the rest from reference TRBV2 and TRBJ1-1 gives the full variable domain: EPEVTQTPSHQVTQMGQEVILRCVPISNHLYFYWYRQILGQKVEFLVSFYNNEISEKSEIFDDQFSVERPDGSNFTLKIRSTKLEDSAMYFCASSYAGASTEAFFGQGTRLTVV.

This clonotype occurred many times. The genes are TRBV6-1 and TRBJ1-1, with D perhaps matching TRBD1 (5 bases). The CDR3 runs to 14 residues. The V end lost 3 bases, the J end lost 4 bases, and 12 bases lay between the germline ends. Germline lookup yields CDR1 MNHNS and CDR2 SASEGT. CDR3 amino acids: CASSDGDGGTEAFF. The CDR3 bases are TGTGCCAGCAGTGACGGGGACGGAGGCACTGAAGCTTTCTTT.